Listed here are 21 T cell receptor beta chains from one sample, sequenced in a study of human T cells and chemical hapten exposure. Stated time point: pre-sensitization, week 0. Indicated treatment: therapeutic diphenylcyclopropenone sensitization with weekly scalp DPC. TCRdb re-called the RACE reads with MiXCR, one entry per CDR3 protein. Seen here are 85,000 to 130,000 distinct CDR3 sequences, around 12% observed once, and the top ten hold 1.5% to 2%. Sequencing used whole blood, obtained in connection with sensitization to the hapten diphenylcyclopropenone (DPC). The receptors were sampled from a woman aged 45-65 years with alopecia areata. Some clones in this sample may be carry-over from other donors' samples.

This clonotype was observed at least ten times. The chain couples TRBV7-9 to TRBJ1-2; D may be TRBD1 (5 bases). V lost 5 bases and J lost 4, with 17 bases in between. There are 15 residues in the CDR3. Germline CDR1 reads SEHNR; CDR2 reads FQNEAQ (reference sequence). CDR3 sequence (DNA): TGTGCCAGCAGCAGGGATCGGGGTCAGGGCTATGGCTACACCTTC. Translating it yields CASSRDRGQGYGYTF. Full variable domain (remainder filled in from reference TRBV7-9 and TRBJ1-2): DTGVSQNPRHKITKRGQNVTFRCDPISEHNRLYWYRQTLGQGPEFLTYFQNEAQLEKSRLLSDRFSAERPKGSFSTLEIQRTEQGDSAMYLCASSRDRGQGYGYTFGSGTRLTVV.

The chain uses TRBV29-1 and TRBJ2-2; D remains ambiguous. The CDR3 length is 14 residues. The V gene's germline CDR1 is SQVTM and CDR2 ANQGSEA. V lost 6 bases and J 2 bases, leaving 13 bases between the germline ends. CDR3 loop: CSVSWGSNTGELFF. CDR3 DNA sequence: TGCAGCGTCTCCTGGGGATCCAACACCGGGGAGCTGTTTTTT.

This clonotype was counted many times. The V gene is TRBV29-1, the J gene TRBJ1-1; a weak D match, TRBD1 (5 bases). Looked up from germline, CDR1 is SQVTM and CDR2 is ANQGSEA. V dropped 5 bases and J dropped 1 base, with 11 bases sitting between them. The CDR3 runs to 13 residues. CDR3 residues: CSVYRQPNTEAFF. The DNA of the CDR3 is TGCAGCGTTTACAGGCAGCCGAACACTGAAGCTTTCTTT.

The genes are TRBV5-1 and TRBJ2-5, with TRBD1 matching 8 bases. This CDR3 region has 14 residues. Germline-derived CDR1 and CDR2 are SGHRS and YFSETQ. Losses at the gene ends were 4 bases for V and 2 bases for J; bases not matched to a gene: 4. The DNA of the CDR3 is TGCGCCAGCAGCAACGGACAGGGTCAAGAGACCCAGTACTTC. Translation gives CASSNGQGQETQYF.

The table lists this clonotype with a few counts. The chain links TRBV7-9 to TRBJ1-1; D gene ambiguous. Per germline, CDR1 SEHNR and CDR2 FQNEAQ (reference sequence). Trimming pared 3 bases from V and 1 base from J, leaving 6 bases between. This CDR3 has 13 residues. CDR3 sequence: CASSLSSNTEAFF. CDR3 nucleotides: TGTGCCAGCAGCTTGTCATCGAACACTGAAGCTTTCTTT.

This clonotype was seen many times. As DNA, the CDR3 is TGCAGCGTTGGGTCAGGGGAGCAGTACTTC. Translation: CSVGSGEQYF. This sequence joins TRBV29-1 and TRBJ2-7, with D tentatively TRBD1 (5 bases). The V gene lost 4 bases and the J gene lost 7 bases, with 8 bases spanning the gap. This CDR3 spans 10 amino acids. Looked up from germline, CDR1 is SQVTM and CDR2 is ANQGSEA.

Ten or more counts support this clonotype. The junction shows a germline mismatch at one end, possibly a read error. CDR3 residues: CASSLVRRAGETQYF. DNA for the CDR3: TGTGCTAGCAGCTTAGTTCGCAGAGCGGGAGAGACCCAGTACTTC. The chain uses TRBV7-7 and TRBJ2-5; maybe TRBD2 (6 bases). CDR3 length: 15 residues. Germline CDR1 SSHAT, CDR2 FNYEAQ (reference sequence).

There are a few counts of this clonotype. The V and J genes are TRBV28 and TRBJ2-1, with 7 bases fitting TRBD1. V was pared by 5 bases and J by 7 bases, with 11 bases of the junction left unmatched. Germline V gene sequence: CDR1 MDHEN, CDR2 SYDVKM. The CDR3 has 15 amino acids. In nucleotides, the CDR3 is TGTGCCAGCAGTGCTGACAGGGACCCTTTTAATGAGCAGTTCTTC. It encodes CASSADRDPFNEQFF. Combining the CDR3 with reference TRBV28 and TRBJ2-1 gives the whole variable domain DVKVTQSSRYLVKRTGEKVFLECVQDMDHENMFWYRQDPGLGLRLIYFSYDVKMKEKGDIPEGYSVSREKKERFSLILESASTNQTSMYLCASSADRDPFNEQFFGPGTRLTVL.

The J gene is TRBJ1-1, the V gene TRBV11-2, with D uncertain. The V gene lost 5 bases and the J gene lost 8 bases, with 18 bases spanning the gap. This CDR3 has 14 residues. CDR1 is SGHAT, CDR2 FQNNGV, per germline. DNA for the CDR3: TGTGCCAGCAGCCCCCCGGACCCCCCCTGGGAAGCTTTCTTT. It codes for CASSPPDPPWEAFF.

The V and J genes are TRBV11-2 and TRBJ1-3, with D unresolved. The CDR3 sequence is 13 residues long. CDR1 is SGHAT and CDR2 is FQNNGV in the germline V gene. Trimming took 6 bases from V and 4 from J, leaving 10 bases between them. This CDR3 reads CASSIKTGNTIYF. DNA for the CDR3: TGTGCCAGCAGTATCAAGACAGGAAACACCATATATTTT.

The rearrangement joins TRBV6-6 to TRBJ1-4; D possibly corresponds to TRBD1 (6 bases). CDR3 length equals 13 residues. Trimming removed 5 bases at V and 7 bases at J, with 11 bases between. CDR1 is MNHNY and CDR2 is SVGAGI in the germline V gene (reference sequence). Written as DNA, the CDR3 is TGTGCCAGCAGTCCCAGGGGTGGTGAAAAACTGTTTTTT. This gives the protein CASSPRGGEKLFF.

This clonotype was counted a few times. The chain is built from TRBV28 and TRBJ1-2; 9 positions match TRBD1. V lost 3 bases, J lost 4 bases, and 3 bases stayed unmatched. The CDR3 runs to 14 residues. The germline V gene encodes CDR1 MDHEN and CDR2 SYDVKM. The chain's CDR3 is CASSFGQGPYGYTF. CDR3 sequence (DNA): TGTGCCAGCAGTTTCGGACAGGGGCCCTATGGCTACACCTTC.

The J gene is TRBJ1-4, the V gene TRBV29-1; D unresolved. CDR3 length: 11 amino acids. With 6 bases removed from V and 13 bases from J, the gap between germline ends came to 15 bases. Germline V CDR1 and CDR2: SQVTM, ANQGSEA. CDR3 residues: CSVAISARLFF. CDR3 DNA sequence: TGCAGCGTGGCGATCTCGGCCAGACTGTTTTTT.

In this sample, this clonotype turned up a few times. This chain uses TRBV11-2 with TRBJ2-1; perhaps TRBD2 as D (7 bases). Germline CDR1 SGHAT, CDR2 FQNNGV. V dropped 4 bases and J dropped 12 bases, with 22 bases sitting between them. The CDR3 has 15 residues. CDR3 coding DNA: TGTGCCAGCAGCTCCATGAGGGGGGGCCCCACGCGGCAGTTCTTC. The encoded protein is CASSSMRGGPTRQFF.

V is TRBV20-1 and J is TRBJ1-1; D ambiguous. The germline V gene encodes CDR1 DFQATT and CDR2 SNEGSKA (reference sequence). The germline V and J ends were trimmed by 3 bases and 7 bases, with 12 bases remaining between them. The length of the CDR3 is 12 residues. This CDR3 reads CSARLPDFEAFF. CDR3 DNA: TGCAGTGCTAGGCTGCCGGATTTTGAAGCTTTCTTT.

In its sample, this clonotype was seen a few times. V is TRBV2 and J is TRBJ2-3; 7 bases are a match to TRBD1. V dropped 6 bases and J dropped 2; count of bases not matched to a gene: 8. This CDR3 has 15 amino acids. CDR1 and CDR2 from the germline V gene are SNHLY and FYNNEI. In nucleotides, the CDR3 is TGTGCCAGCAGGAAGGGACAGCTAGACACAGATACGCAGTATTTT. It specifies CASRKGQLDTDTQYF.

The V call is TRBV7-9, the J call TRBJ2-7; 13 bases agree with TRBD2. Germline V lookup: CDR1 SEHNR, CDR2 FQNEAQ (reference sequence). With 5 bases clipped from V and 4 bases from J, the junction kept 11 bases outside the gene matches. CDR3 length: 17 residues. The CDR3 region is CASSRTSGSIFLYEQYF. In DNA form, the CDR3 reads TGTGCCAGCAGCAGGACTAGCGGGAGTATTTTTTTGTACGAGCAGTACTTC.

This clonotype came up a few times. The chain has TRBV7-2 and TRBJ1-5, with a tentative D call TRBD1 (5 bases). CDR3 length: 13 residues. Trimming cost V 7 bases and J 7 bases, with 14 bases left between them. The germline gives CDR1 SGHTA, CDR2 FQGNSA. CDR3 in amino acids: CASKAGSRQPQHF. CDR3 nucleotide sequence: TGTGCCAGCAAGGCAGGGTCGCGACAGCCCCAGCATTTT.

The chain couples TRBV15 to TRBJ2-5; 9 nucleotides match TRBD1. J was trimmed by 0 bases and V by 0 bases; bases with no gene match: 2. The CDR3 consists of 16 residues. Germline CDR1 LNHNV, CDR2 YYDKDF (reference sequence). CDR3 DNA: TGTGCCACCAGCAGAGAAGGGACAGGGCACCAAGAGACCCAGTACTTC. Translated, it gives CATSREGTGHQETQYF.

The CDR3 protein is CSVGQVNTGELFF. DNA for the CDR3: TGCAGCGTGGGGCAGGTGAACACCGGGGAGCTGTTTTTT. The chain employs TRBV29-1 and TRBJ2-2; D is perhaps TRBD1 (5 bases). Trimming stripped 6 bases from V and 1 base from J, with 9 bases between. Germline CDR1 and CDR2: SQVTM and ANQGSEA. The CDR3 has 13 amino acids.

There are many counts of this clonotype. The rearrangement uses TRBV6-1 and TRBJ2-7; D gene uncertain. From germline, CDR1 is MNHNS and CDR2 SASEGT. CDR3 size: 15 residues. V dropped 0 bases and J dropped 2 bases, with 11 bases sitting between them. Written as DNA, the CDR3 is TGTGCCAGCAGTGAAGCGCTGTCGACGCCCTACGAGCAGTACTTC. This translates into CASSEALSTPYEQYF.